One T cell receptor beta chain is described in this entry. The entry originates in a study of blood T cell repertoires in COVID-19. Assay used: immunoSEQ multiplex PCR; TCRdb lists only in-frame clones, some missing. The repertoire holds approximately 170,000 clones, with about 80% as singletons. The sequenced material came from PBMCs or T cells enriched from blood (not recorded which). This receptor was obtained from a woman aged 65 to 85 in a cohort exposed to, infected with or recovered from COVID-19 (not recorded which).

Written as DNA, the CDR3 is TGCGCCAGCAGCTCCGGGACAGACCTCGTGGGTGAGCAGTTCTTC. Its translation is CASSSGTDLVGEQFF. This chain connects TRBV5-1 to TRBJ2-1; 7 positions agree with TRBD1. Germline CDR1 is SGHRS and CDR2 is YFSETQ. With V trimmed by 3 bases and J by 9 bases, 12 bases remained unmatched. This CDR3 spans 15 amino acids.